This is a list of T cell receptor beta chains from one sample in a study of T cells in localized non-small cell lung cancer. Using immunoSEQ multiplex PCR, the repertoire was profiled, and TCRdb retains in-frame clones only, with some absent. This table has some 6,700 clones, around 16% appearing once. Sequencing was performed on normal lung tissue next to the tumor, taken before any cancer treatment. Receptors were obtained from a male donor at least 60 years old with stage II squamous cell lung carcinoma. The CDR3 runs from the conserved cysteine through the conserved F or W. A D gene is named only where the DNA matches it firmly. Only some rows state a clone size, as once, few, many or a class for expanded clones.

size: .
D: .
V: TRBV5-1
J: TRBJ1-5
CDR3: CASSLGPGNQPQHF
DNA: TGCGCCAGCAGCTTGGGTCCGGGCAATCAGCCCCAGCATTTT

size: many
D: .
V: TRBV11-3
J: TRBJ1-2
CDR3: CASSRPSQGNYGYTF
DNA: TGTGCCAGCAGCAGACCATCACAGGGTAACTATGGCTACACCTTC

size: few
D: TRBD1
V: TRBV19
J: TRBJ2-7
CDR3: CASRSSRQGTEQYF
DNA: TGTGCCAGTAGATCGAGCCGACAGGGTACCGAGCAGTACTTC

size: .
D: .
V: TRBV6-8
J: TRBJ1-1
CDR3: CASRRSRNMNTEAFF
DNA: TGTGCCAGCAGACGCTCCAGGAACATGAACACTGAAGCTTTCTTT

size: .
D: .
V: TRBV28
J: TRBJ2-7
CDR3: CASSLNQGHEQYF
DNA: TGTGCCAGCAGTTTAAACCAGGGCCACGAGCAGTACTTC

size: few
D: .
V: TRBV28
J: TRBJ2-1
CDR3: CASSLSTYNEQFF
DNA: TGTGCCAGCAGTTTATCTACTTACAATGAGCAGTTCTTC

size: .
D: .
V: TRBV6-8
J: TRBJ1-4
CDR3: CASRGVGEKLFF
DNA: TGTGCCAGCAGGGGGGTGGGCGAAAAACTGTTTTTT

size: few
D: .
V: TRBV9
J: TRBJ1-2
CDR3: CASSVYGGGYGYTF
DNA: TGTGCCAGCAGCGTCTATGGGGGAGGGTATGGCTACACCTTC

size: .
D: .
V: TRBV28
J: TRBJ2-1
CDR3: CASSPLETESSYNEQFF
DNA: TGTGCCAGCAGTCCCCTGGAGACAGAGAGCTCCTACAATGAGCAGTTCTTC

size: few
D: TRBD2
V: TRBV28
J: TRBJ2-2
CDR3: CASRVGLAGTGELFF
DNA: TGTGCCAGCAGAGTGGGGCTAGCGGGCACCGGGGAGCTGTTTTTT

size: .
D: .
V: TRBV6-8
J: TRBJ2-5
CDR3: CASSKRGGYQETQYF
DNA: TGTGCCAGCTCCAAGAGGGGGGGCTATCAAGAGACCCAGTACTTC

size: few
D: TRBD2
V: TRBV11-3
J: TRBJ2-3
CDR3: CASRFRASGMGPGTDTQYF
DNA: TGTGCCAGCAGGTTTAGGGCTAGCGGGATGGGGCCCGGGACAGATACGCAGTATTTT

size: few
D: TRBD1
V: TRBV28
J: TRBJ2-6
CDR3: CASLGQGARGANVLTF
DNA: TGTGCCAGCCTGGGACAGGGGGCGCGAGGGGCCAACGTCCTGACTTTC

size: .
D: .
V: TRBV5-1
J: TRBJ2-5
CDR3: CASSLNGKGVQETQYF
DNA: TGCGCCAGCAGCTTGAACGGGAAAGGGGTGCAAGAGACCCAGTACTTC

size: .
D: TRBD2
V: TRBV18
J: TRBJ2-3
CDR3: CASSSSTSGRDTQYF
DNA: TGTGCCAGCTCATCCTCGACTAGCGGGAGAGATACGCAGTATTTT